The clone carrying this T cell receptor beta chain appeared a single time. Its antigen is as yet unknown. The sample originates from a study of cytomegalovirus exposure and HLA in healthy donors. The CDR3 extends over 14 amino acids. V was cut by 3 bases and J by 4 bases, with 12 bases left in between. CDR1 is MDHEN and CDR2 is SYDVKM in the germline V gene. Vbeta (60) and Jbeta (13) primers were used in the PCR. Clones were sequenced by immunoSEQ multiplex PCR, and TCRdb holds only the in-frame ones, with some missing. The repertoire holds around 130,000 clones, with approximately 80% as singletons. The study, taken as a whole, reports: The sole available immune exposure information was CMV serostatus. Earlier analysis found most TCR beta V segments productive about 87% or about 30% of the time. The study carried out a later analysis of TCR beta sequences. It associated some 15,000 of them with specific HLA alleles at a false discovery rate of 0.05. One cluster of highly shared sequence variants probably arose as a sequencing artifact.

The clonotype comes from a man aged 45-65 years in good health and CMV-seronegative. Sample: PBMCs. The rearrangement links TRBV28 to TRBJ1-2; perhaps TRBD1 as D (6 bases). CDR3: CASSFLLGGYGYTF. CDR3 nucleotide sequence: TGTGCCAGCAGTTTTCTCTTAGGGGGCTATGGCTACACCTTC.